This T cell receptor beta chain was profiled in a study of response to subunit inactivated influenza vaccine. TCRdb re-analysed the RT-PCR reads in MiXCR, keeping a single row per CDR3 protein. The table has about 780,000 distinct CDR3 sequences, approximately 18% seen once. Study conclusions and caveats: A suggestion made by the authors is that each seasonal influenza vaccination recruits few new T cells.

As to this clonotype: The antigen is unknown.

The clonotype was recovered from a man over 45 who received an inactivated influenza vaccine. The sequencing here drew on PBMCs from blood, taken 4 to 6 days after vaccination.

CDR3 residues: CASTHRGGEQFF. Written as DNA, the CDR3 is TGTGCCAGCACCCACCGGGGGGGTGAGCAGTTCTTC. This chain joins TRBV7-3 and TRBJ2-1, with 8 bases identical to TRBD2. The V gene's germline CDR1 is SGHTA and CDR2 FQGTGA. This CDR3 spans 12 amino acids. With V trimmed by 7 bases and J by 9 bases, 5 bases remained unmatched.